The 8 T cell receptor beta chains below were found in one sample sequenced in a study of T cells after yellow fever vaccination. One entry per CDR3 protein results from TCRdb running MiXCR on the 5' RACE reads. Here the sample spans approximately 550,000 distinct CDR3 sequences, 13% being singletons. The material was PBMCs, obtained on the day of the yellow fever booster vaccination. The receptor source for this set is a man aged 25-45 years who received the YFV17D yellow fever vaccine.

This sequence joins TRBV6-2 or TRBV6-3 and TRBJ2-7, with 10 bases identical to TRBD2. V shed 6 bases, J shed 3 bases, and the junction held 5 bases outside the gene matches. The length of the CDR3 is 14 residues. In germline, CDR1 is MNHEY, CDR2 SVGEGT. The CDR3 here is CASRPSGRVYEQYF. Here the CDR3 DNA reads TGTGCCAGCAGGCCAAGCGGGAGGGTCTACGAGCAGTACTTC.

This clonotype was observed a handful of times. Here the CDR3 DNA reads TGTGCCAGTAGTGCGTGGACAGGGGGCGACTATGGCTACACCTTC. Translation gives CASSAWTGGDYGYTF. The V gene is TRBV19, the J gene TRBJ1-2; TRBD1 agrees at 11 bases. With V trimmed by 5 bases and J by 3 bases, 5 bases remained unmatched. CDR3 length equals 15 residues. CDR1 is LNHDA, CDR2 SQIVND, per germline (reference sequence).

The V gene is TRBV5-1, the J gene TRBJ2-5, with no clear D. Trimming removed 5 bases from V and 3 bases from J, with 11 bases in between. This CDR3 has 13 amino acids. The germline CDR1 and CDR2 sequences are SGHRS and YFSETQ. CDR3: CASSPLKEETQYF. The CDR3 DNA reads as TGCGCCAGCAGTCCTCTGAAGGAAGAGACCCAGTACTTC.

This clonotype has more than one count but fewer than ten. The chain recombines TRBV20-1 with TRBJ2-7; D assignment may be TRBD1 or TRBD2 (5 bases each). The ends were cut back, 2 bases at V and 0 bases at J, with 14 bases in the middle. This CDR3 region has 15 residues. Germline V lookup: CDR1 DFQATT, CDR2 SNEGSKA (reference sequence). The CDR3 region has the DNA TGCAGTGCTAGAAGAAGCGGCAGGGCCTCCTACGAGCAGTACTTC. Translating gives CSARRSGRASYEQYF.

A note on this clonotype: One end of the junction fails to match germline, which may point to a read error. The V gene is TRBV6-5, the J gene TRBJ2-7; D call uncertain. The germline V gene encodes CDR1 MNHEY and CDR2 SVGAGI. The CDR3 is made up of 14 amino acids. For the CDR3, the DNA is TGTGCCAGAAGTTACTCGAGTAGTGGGCCCGAGCAGTACTTC. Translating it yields CARSYSSSGPEQYF.

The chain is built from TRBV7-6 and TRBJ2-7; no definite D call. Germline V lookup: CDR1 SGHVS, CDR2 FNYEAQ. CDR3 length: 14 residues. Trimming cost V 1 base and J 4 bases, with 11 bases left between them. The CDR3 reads CASSLGAADYEQYF. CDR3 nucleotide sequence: TGTGCCAGCAGCTTAGGGGCTGCTGATTACGAGCAGTACTTC. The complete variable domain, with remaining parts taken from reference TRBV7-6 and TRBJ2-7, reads GAGVSQSPRYKVTKRGQDVALRCDPISGHVSLYWYRQALGQGPEFLTYFNYEAQQDKSGLPNDRFSAERPEGSISTLTIQRTEQRDSAMYRCASSLGAADYEQYFGPGTRLTVT.

CDR3 sequence (DNA): TGTGCCAGCTCACAATCCGGGGGGATTGGTAATGAGCAGTTCTTC. It encodes CASSQSGGIGNEQFF. The chain couples TRBV18 to TRBJ2-1, with TRBD2 matching over 7 bases. V lost 4 bases, J lost 7 bases, and 10 bases stayed unmatched. CDR3 size: 15 residues. Germline CDR1 and CDR2: KGHSH and LQKENI.

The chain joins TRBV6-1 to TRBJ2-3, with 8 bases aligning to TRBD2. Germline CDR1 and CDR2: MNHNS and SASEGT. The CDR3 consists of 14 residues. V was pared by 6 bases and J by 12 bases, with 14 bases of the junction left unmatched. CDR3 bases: TGTGCCAGCAGAGAAATCGGTAGCGGGACCCCCCAGTATTTT. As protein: CASREIGSGTPQYF.